This T cell receptor beta chain stems from a study of T cells after yellow fever vaccination (dated by TCRdb to about 2019). Regarding the research as a whole: The SMART-Seq v4 Ultra Low Input RNA kit was used to prepare libraries from fractions with low cell numbers. Bulk TCR alpha and beta repertoires were sequenced longitudinally to track T-cell clones before and after primary and booster YFV17D yellow fever vaccination. Two healthy male donors, one aged 18 to 30 and one aged 30 to 40 years, made up the cohort. Bulk PBMC replicates and cell subsets were isolated from blood drawn at multiple timepoints before and after both primary and secondary immunization. General findings and caveats noted by the study authors: After the booster, most clones that had expanded after primary vaccination were detected again (about 97% of CD4 and roughly nine tenths of CD8), suggesting broad maintenance of memory. FACS-sorted repertoires could contain abundant contaminating clonotypes from the bulk population, so computational filtering was required. A small fraction of clonotypes showed up in both the CD4 and CD8 compartments, probably as a result of convergent recombination. Compared with the primary T-cell response, the secondary T-cell response was weaker but faster, peaking on day 5 rather than day 15. Only a couple of donors were included in the study, so the extent to which the findings can be generalized is limited.

V is pruned by 6 bases and J by 5 bases, leaving 7 bases of the junction without a gene match. Taken from cysteine to phenylalanine, the CDR3 has 14 residues. Solely the CDR3 DNA is kept, with 42 bases framed from the first base. The sample holds many counts of this clonotype. Its antigen remains undetermined. Per-nucleotide qualities are absent, and no much larger clonotype sits a single base away. TCR cDNA was made using 5'RACE template switching, a step that added a universal primer site and unique molecular identifiers. cDNA synthesis was primed from both the TCR alpha and TCR beta constant segments. Library amplification involved two PCR steps, and the second step added sample barcodes and sequencing adapters. Sequencing of the libraries was done on either Illumina HiSeq 2500 (2x100 bp) or NovaSeq (2x150 bp). Regarding the original processing steps: Reads were demultiplexed and collapsed into UMI consensus sequences with MIGEC, and V(D)J alignment was performed with MiXCR. Using edgeR on replicate PBMC samples, clonotypes were called vaccine-responding if FDR was below 0.01 and the log2 fold change was above 5 up to day 15. Each bulk clonotype received a CD4 or CD8 identity based on whether the sequenced CD4 or CD8 repertoire contained that clonotype at higher abundance. The public reads were reanalyzed by TCRdb: fastp trimming at Q25, MiXCR alignment, in-frame beta chains only. Each CDR3 protein gets just one entry, which takes the most common genes and DNA from the rows behind it. Clone size and V and J calls follow TCRdb, not the original study. This sample is represented by 68,000 or so distinct CDR3 sequences; 6% to 7.5% of them were singletons. In total, the top ten clones hold roughly a third of the sample.

The sample's treatment or condition label is to be understood as: live attenuated yellow fever vaccine strain. A standard Ficoll-Paque protocol was used to isolate PBMCs from peripheral blood. Dynabeads CD4 and CD8 positive selection kits were used to isolate the CD4 and CD8 T-cell fractions. TriZol was used to extract RNA from bulk PBMCs, from CD4 and CD8 fractions, and from dextramer-positive and dextramer-negative fractions. Sequencing used CD8+ T cells sorted from PBMCs, obtained 15 days after the yellow fever booster vaccination. Recombination joined TRBV12-3 or TRBV12-4 with TRBJ1-2, with 9 central nucleotides matching TRBD1. This receptor was obtained from a man aged 25-40 years who received the YFV17D yellow fever vaccine. The DNA is TGTGCCAGCAGCCCCGGGACAGGGTTTTATGGCTACACCTTC. It is translated as CASSPGTGFYGYTF.